The 18 T cell receptor beta chains given below trace back to one sample, sequenced in a study of T cells in Graves' hyperthyroidism and ophthalmopathy. RNA transcripts gave rise to amplified TCR beta CDR3 regions. HTBI primers drove first-round RT-PCR of the TCR CDR3. In TCRdb, the multiplex PCR reads were re-called with MiXCR into one record per CDR3 protein. The sample has about 640,000 distinct CDR3 sequences, less than 25% seen once. Sequencing used blood. These receptors were collected from a man between 25 and 39 years old with Graves' ophthalmopathy.

The chain is built from TRBV6-5 and TRBJ2-7, with 9 bases identical to TRBD1. The CDR3 covers 15 residues. After removal of 4 bases from V and 2 bases from J, the junction contained 6 bases not matched to a gene. Germline loops: CDR1 MNHEY, CDR2 SVGAGI. CDR3 sequence reads: CASSFSRDRAYEQYF. The CDR3 coding sequence is TGTGCCAGCAGTTTTTCTCGGGACAGGGCCTACGAGCAGTACTTC.

This clonotype was observed a handful of times. J is TRBJ2-7 and V is TRBV5-6, with a possible D match to TRBD2 (5 bases). Germline V gene lookup returns CDR1 SGHDT and CDR2 YYEEEE. V was pared by 0 bases and J by 3 bases, with 10 bases between. CDR3 length equals 14 residues. The DNA for the CDR3 is TGTGCCAGCAGCTTGGGCCCAGCGGACTACGAGCAGTACTTC. This translates into CASSLGPADYEQYF. Full variable domain (remainder filled in from reference TRBV5-6 and TRBJ2-7): DAGVTQSPTHLIKTRGQQVTLRCSPKSGHDTVSWYQQALGQGPQFIFQYYEEEERQRGNFPDRFSGHQFPNYSSELNVNALLLGDSALYLCASSLGPADYEQYFGPGTRLTVT.

Worth noting for this clonotype: A much larger clone is a single base away; this may be a read error. The chain employs TRBV6-1 and TRBJ2-7; TRBD1 matches at 7 bases. The CDR3 extends over 14 amino acids. Germline-derived CDR1 and CDR2 are MNHNS and SASEGT. For the CDR3, the DNA is TGTGCCGGCAGCCCCCGGCAGGGGGAATACGAGCAGTACTTC. Encoded protein: CAGSPRQGEYEQYF.

This clonotype was seen ten or more times. The chain is built from TRBV6-1 and TRBJ1-5; 7 bases agree with TRBD1. CDR3 length equals 15 residues. Germline CDR1 is MNHNS and CDR2 is SASEGT. The junction had 7 bases not matched to a gene; V was cut back by 3 bases and J by 5 bases. The CDR3 DNA follows: TGTGCCAGCAGTGAGGACAGGACCGTATATCAGCCCCAGCATTTT. Its protein product is CASSEDRTVYQPQHF.

This clonotype has just a few counts. The gene calls are TRBV14 and TRBJ2-1, with D perhaps matching TRBD2 (6 bases). The CDR3 is 15 residues long. V lost 1 base, J lost 7 bases, and 14 bases lay in between. CDR1 is SGHDN, CDR2 FVKESK, per germline. The CDR3: CASSQGLGAVNEQFF. In nucleotides, the CDR3 is TGTGCCAGCAGCCAAGGACTAGGAGCGGTAAATGAGCAGTTCTTC.

This clonotype was seen a few times. The chain uses TRBV20-1 and TRBJ2-5; TRBD1 matches at 7 bases. This CDR3 is built from 15 residues. The junction had 14 bases not matched to a gene; V was cut back by 5 bases and J by 5 bases. Germline CDR1 DFQATT, CDR2 SNEGSKA (reference sequence). CDR3 DNA: TGCAGTGCTGAAGACAGGGAAATTCCAATGGAGACCCAGTACTTC. It is translated as CSAEDREIPMETQYF.

This clonotype was detected many times. The J gene is TRBJ2-4, the V gene TRBV2; 7 bases map to TRBD1. Per germline, CDR1 SNHLY and CDR2 FYNNEI. The V and J ends lost 6 bases and 9 bases, in that order; junction bases with no gene match: 8. This CDR3 comprises 13 residues. The CDR3 is CASRSETGSIQYF. CDR3 DNA sequence: TGTGCCAGCAGGAGCGAGACAGGGAGCATTCAGTACTTC.

This clonotype has just a few counts. V gene TRBV28 combines with J gene TRBJ2-7; 7 positions match TRBD1. The CDR3 totals 14 residues. Germline V gene sequence: CDR1 MDHEN, CDR2 SYDVKM. V trimming: 6 bases; J trimming: 2 bases; junction bases outside the gene matches: 7. CDR3 in DNA: TGTGCCAGCAGAAAGACAGGGCCCACCTACGAGCAGTACTTC. It translates to CASRKTGPTYEQYF. The full variable domain, completed using reference TRBV28 and TRBJ2-7, is DVKVTQSSRYLVKRTGEKVFLECVQDMDHENMFWYRQDPGLGLRLIYFSYDVKMKEKGDIPEGYSVSREKKERFSLILESASTNQTSMYLCASRKTGPTYEQYFGPGTRLTVT.

This clonotype was seen many times. The CDR3 reads CASSLPGGANNEQFF. CDR3 DNA sequence: TGCGCCAGCAGCCTCCCCGGTGGGGCTAACAATGAGCAGTTCTTC. V usage is TRBV5-1 and J usage is TRBJ2-1; D is possibly TRBD1 (5 bases). The CDR3 consists of 15 residues. Germline V lookup: CDR1 SGHRS, CDR2 YFSETQ. V was shortened by 4 bases and J by 5 bases, with 16 bases between the two germline ends. Full variable domain (missing parts from reference TRBV5-1 and TRBJ2-1): KAGVTQTPRYLIKTRGQQVTLSCSPISGHRSVSWYQQTPGQGLQFLFEYFSETQRNKGNFPGRFSGRQFSNSRSEMNVSTLELGDSALYLCASSLPGGANNEQFFGPGTRLTVL.

The chain joins TRBV2 to TRBJ2-5; D is possibly TRBD2 (6 bases). With 0 bases removed from V and 9 bases from J, the gap between germline ends came to 17 bases. This CDR3 spans 15 amino acids. From germline, CDR1 is SNHLY and CDR2 FYNNEI. The CDR3 reads CASSEALGDSVAQYF. The CDR3 nucleotides are TGTGCCAGCAGTGAAGCCCTCGGGGACTCGGTGGCCCAGTACTTC.

This clonotype was seen many times. This chain links TRBV30 with TRBJ1-2, with TRBD1 matching over 7 bases. This CDR3 contains 14 residues. J was trimmed by 6 bases and V by 0 bases; bases with no gene match: 7. Germline values: CDR1 GTSNPN, CDR2 SVGIG (reference sequence). The CDR3 here is CAWSVSRTGDGYTF. The CDR3 nucleotides are TGTGCCTGGAGTGTAAGTCGGACAGGAGATGGCTACACCTTC.

Details on this clonotype: A read error may produce the germline difference seen at one junction end. This chain connects TRBV25-1 to TRBJ1-2; TRBD1 might be the D (6 bases). From germline, CDR1 is MGHDK and CDR2 SYGVNS. The CDR3 spans 16 residues. CDR3 nucleotide sequence: TGTGCCAGCAGTGGCCTTACAGGGAATAAGAACTATGGCTACGCCTTC. Protein: CASSGLTGNKNYGYAF.

This clonotype was seen only a few times. The chain links TRBV10-3 to TRBJ2-3; D possibly corresponds to TRBD2 (5 bases). This CDR3 region has 18 residues. Trimming left V 0 bases short and J 0 bases short, with 16 bases between. Germline assignment: CDR1 ENHRY and CDR2 SYGVKD. CDR3 sequence reads: CAISESKLSGSSTDTQYF. DNA for the CDR3: TGTGCCATCAGTGAGTCAAAATTGAGCGGATCTAGCACAGATACGCAGTATTTT.

The chain joins TRBV28 to TRBJ2-5, with 12 bases that match TRBD2. Germline assignment: CDR1 MDHEN and CDR2 SYDVKM. This CDR3 is 17 amino acids long. V lost 4 bases, J lost 3 bases, and 9 bases stayed unmatched. CDR3 DNA sequence: TGTGCCAGCAGTTCAGGGGGGACTAGCGGGTTAAAAGAGACCCAGTACTTC. Its translation: CASSSGGTSGLKETQYF.

The V call is TRBV6-1, the J call TRBJ2-7; the D gene is possibly TRBD1 (6 bases). Germline V gene lookup returns CDR1 MNHNS and CDR2 SASEGT. V lost 5 bases and J lost 2, with 16 bases in between. There are 15 residues in the CDR3. The CDR3 DNA is TGTGCCAGCAGTTTAGGGGACACCGAGACCTACGAGCAGTACTTC. This sequence encodes CASSLGDTETYEQYF.

As concerns this clonotype: This may be a read error, as it is one base from a much larger clone. The CDR3 nucleotides are TGTGCCGGCGCGGGACAGGTGACTAGCACAGATACGCAGTATTTT. As protein: CAGAGQVTSTDTQYF. This sequence joins TRBV2 and TRBJ2-3; TRBD1 matches 8 bases. The V gene's germline CDR1 is SNHLY and CDR2 FYNNEI. The V segment lost 11 bases and the J segment 0 bases; nucleotides outside the gene matches: 10. This CDR3 has 15 residues.

This clonotype was detected a few times. The V gene is TRBV28, the J gene TRBJ2-4, with D tentatively TRBD1 (6 bases). The germline CDR1 and CDR2 sequences are MDHEN and SYDVKM. V was shortened by 2 bases and J by 0 bases, with 14 bases between the two germline ends. The CDR3 spans 17 residues. CDR3 DNA sequence: TGTGCCAGCAGTTTAGGGGCAGGGGCACTAGCCAAAAACATTCAGTACTTC. Translation: CASSLGAGALAKNIQYF.

This sequence joins TRBV12-3 or TRBV12-4 and TRBJ2-1, with D uncertain. CDR3 length: 13 amino acids. The V end lost 2 bases, the J end lost 6 bases, and 8 bases lay between the germline ends. The CDR3 here is CASSLQEFNEQFF. CDR3 in DNA: TGTGCCAGCAGTTTACAAGAATTCAATGAGCAGTTCTTC.